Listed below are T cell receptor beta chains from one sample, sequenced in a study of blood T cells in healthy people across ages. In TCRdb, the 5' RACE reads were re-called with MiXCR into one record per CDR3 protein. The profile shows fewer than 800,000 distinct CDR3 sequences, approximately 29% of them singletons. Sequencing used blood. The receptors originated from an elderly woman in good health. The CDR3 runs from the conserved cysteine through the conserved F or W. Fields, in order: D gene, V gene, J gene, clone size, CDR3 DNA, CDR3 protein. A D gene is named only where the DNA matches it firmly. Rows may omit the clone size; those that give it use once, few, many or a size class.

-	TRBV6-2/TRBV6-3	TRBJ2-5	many	TGTGCCAGCAGCCCGGCCCGGGCGGGGACCCAGTACTTC	CASSPARAGTQYF
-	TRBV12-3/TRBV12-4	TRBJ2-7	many	TGTGCCAGCAGTTTTGTTACCCACGAGCAGTACTTC	CASSFVTHEQYF
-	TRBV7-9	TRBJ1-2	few	TGTGCCAGCAGCTGGGCCGGGACTCAGAGTGGCTACACCTTC	CASSWAGTQSGYTF
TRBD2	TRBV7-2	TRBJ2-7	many	TGTGCCAGCAGCTTAGAGGGACTAGCGGTTAACTACGAGCAGTACTTC	CASSLEGLAVNYEQYF
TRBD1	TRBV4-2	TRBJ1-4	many	TGTGCCAGCAGCCAAGCCGGGGGACAGATTAATGAAAAACTGTTTTTT	CASSQAGGQINEKLFF
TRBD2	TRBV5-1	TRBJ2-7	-	TGCGCCAGCAGCTATTACCCCGGGACTAGCGGGAGAGGGACCTACGAGCAGTACTTC	CASSYYPGTSGRGTYEQYF
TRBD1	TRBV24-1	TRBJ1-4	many	TGTGCCACCAGGGAAGCCGGGACAGGAAATGAAAAACTGTTTTTT	CATREAGTGNEKLFF
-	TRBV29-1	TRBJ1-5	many	TGCAGCGTGGGGGGGAAAAATCAGCCCCAGCATTTT	CSVGGKNQPQHF
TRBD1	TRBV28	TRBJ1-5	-	TGTGCCAGCAGTTCCTCACCGGGACAGGGGAGTCAGCCCCAGCATTTT	CASSSSPGQGSQPQHF
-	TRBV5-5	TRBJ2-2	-	TGTGCCAGCCGCCGGGGCCTGGCCACCGGGGAGCTGTTTTTT	CASRRGLATGELFF
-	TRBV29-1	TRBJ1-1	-	TGCAGCGTTGCCCCAACTGAAGCTTTCTTT	CSVAPTEAFF
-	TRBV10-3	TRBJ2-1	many	TGTGCCATCAGCCTCCTCCTAGCGTCCGATGAGCAGTTCTTC	CAISLLLASDEQFF
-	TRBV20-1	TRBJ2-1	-	TGCAGTCCGAATATGGGGGGGGCCTCCTACAATGAGCAGTTCTTC	CSPNMGGASYNEQFF
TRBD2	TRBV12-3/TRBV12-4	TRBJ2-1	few	TGTGCCAGCGCCCGGGGGGGATCTTACAATGAGCAGTTCTTC	CASARGGSYNEQFF
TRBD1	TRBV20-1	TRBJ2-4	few	TGCAGTGTGGTACAGGGGGAAAACATTCAGTACTTC	CSVVQGENIQYF
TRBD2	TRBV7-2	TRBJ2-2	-	TGTGCCAGCGGCCCATGGCGGGGGGCTGGGGAGCTGTTTTTT	CASGPWRGAGELFF
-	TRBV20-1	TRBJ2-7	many	TGCAGTGCCGTGGTAACCTACGAGCAGTACTTC	CSAVVTYEQYF
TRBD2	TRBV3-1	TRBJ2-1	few	TGTGCCAGCGTCCCGCTAGCGGGGGGGCCGGGGGAGCAGTTCTTC	CASVPLAGGPGEQFF
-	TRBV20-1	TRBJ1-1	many	TGCAGTGCTAGGACCAGAGACACTGAAGCTTTCTTT	CSARTRDTEAFF
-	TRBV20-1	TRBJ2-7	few	TGCAGTGCTGAACCCCAGGGTCATGAGCAGTACTTC	CSAEPQGHEQYF
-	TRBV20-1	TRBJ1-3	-	TGCAGTGCTAGATCACAGGGACACACCATATATTTT	CSARSQGHTIYF
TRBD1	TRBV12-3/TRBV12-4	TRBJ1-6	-	TGTGCCAGCAGCTGGGGACAGGGCAGCTCACCCCTCCACTTT	CASSWGQGSSPLHF
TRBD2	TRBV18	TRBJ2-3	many	TGTGCCAGCTCACCACCACGGTTCCCCGGGACTAGCAATTCAGATACGCAGTATTTT	CASSPPRFPGTSNSDTQYF
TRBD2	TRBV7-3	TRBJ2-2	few	TGTGCCAGCAGCCAGCGGGGGACTAAGAACACCGGGGAGCTGTTTTTT	CASSQRGTKNTGELFF
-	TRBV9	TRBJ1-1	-	TGTGCCAGCAGCGTTCACAGGGAGAGTGAAGCTTTCTTT	CASSVHRESEAFF
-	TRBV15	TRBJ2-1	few	TGTGCCACCAGCCGGGGCAGGGTCTCCTACAATGAGCAGTTCTTC	CATSRGRVSYNEQFF
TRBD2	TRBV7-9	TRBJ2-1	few	TGTGCCAGCAGCCCGACTAGCGGGCCTTACAATGAGCAGTTCTTC	CASSPTSGPYNEQFF
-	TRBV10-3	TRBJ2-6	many	TGTGCCATCAGTGACTTGGGAGCAAACTCTGGGGCCAACGTCCTGACTTTC	CAISDLGANSGANVLTF
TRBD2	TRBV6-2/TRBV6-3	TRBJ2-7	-	TGTGCCAACTTAGCGGGTAACTACGAGCAGTACTTC	CANLAGNYEQYF
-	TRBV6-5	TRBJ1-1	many	TGTGCCACCAACTATGTTGGGCCGAACACTGAAGCTTTCTTT	CATNYVGPNTEAFF
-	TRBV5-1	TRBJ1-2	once	TGCGCCAGCAGCCAAGGGCCAACTGCGGTGGGCTACACCTTC	CASSQGPTAVGYTF
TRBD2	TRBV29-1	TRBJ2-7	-	TGCAGCGTTGTCCCAACTAGCGCTCCTGAGGGGGAGCAGTACTTC	CSVVPTSAPEGEQYF
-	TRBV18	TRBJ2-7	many	TGTGCCAGCTCACCACCGTCCGTGGGGGGCTACGAGCAGTACTTC	CASSPPSVGGYEQYF
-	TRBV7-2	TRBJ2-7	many	TGTGCCAGCAGCCGTCGACCCCAGCGACTCGATATAACCTACGAGCAGTACTTC	CASSRRPQRLDITYEQYF
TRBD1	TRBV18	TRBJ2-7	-	TGTGCCAGCTCCCCGGGACAGGGGGCAACCTACGAGCAGTACTTC	CASSPGQGATYEQYF
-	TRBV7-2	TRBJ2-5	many	TGTGCCAGCAGCTTAAACCAGGGGGGAGAGACCCAGTACTTC	CASSLNQGGETQYF
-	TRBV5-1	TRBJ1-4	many	TGCGCCAGCAGCTTGATGGCAGGGAATAATGAAAAACTGTTTTTT	CASSLMAGNNEKLFF
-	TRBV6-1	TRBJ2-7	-	TGTGCCAGCAGTGATGAGCCGAGCTACGAGCAGTACTTC	CASSDEPSYEQYF
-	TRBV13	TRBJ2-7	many	TGTGCCAGCAGCTTAGGCGGACGGGAAAAATACGAGCAGTACTTC	CASSLGGREKYEQYF
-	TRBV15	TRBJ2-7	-	TGTGCCACCAGCAGGGAAGGGCAGGGAGGTTACGAGCAGTACTTC	CATSREGQGGYEQYF
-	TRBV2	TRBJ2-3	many	TGTGCCAGCAGCGGGACCGGACCTGACGCAGATACGCAGTATTTT	CASSGTGPDADTQYF
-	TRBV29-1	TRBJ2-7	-	TGCAGCGTCCAGGTCGGATTCTACGAGCAGTACTTC	CSVQVGFYEQYF
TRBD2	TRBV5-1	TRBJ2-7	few	TGCGCCAGCAGCTTGGCGTCGGCTAGCGGGACCTACGAGCAGTACTTC	CASSLASASGTYEQYF
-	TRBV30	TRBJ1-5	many	TGTGCCTGGAGTGTAGGAAGGGATCAGCCCCAGCATTTT	CAWSVGRDQPQHF
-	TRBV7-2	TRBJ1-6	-	TGTGCCAGCAGCTCGGGGCAGGGGTATAATTCACCCCTCCACTTT	CASSSGQGYNSPLHF
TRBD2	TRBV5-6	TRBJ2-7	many	TGTGCCAGCAGCTCTCTAGCGGGGGACGAGCAGTACTTC	CASSSLAGDEQYF
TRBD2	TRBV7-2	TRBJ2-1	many	TGTGCCAGCAGCCCCCAAGCGGGGTTGTACAATGAGCAGTTCTTC	CASSPQAGLYNEQFF
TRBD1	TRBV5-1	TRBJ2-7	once	TGCGCCAGCAGCATGGGACAGGGCCCTTGGGAGCAGTACTTC	CASSMGQGPWEQYF